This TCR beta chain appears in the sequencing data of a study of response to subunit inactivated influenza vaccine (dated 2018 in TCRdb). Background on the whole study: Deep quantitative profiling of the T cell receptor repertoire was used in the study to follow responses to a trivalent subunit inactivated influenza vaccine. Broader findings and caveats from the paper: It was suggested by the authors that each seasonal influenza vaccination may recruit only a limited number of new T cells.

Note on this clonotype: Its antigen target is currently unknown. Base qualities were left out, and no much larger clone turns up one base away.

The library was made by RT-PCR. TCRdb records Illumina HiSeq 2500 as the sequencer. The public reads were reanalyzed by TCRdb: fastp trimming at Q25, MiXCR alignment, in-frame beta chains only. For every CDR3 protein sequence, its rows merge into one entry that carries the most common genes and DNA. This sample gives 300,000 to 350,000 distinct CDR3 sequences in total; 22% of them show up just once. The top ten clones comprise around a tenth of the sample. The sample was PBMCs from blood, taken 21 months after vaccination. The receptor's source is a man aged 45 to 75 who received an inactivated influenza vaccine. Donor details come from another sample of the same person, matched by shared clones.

The CDR3 here reads CASSIVVAGYNEQFF. In nucleotides, the sequence is TGTGCCAGTAGTATAGTGGTAGCGGGCTACAATGAGCAGTTCTTC. Here the chain combines TRBV19 and TRBJ2-1; TRBD2 aligns with 7 central bases. V is trimmed back by 1 base and J by 3 bases, and the junction contains 3 bases that no gene match accounts for. According to the germline V gene (reference sequence), CDR1 reads LNHDA and CDR2 reads SQIVND. From the cysteine up to the phenylalanine, the CDR3 has a length of 15 residues. The entry retains the CDR3 DNA only, 45 bases that are in frame from base 1.